The 2 T cell receptor beta chains in this list originate from one sample, sequenced in a study of beta chain features in type 1 diabetes. What was sequenced were expressed TCRB transcripts, since all of the isolated RNA had been reverse transcribed. Using immunoSEQ multiplex PCR, the repertoire was profiled, and TCRdb retains in-frame clones only, with some absent. The sample contains about 360,000 clones, around 12% of which appear only once. Sequencing was done on a sample of naive CD4+ T cells from blood. The receptors come from a man aged 18 to 30 in good health.

The sample holds a few counts of this clone. The V and J genes are TRBV29-1 and TRBJ2-7; 7 bases match TRBD1. CDR3 size: 12 residues. The trim removed 8 bases at V and 4 bases at J, leaving 8 bases unmatched. Looked up from germline, CDR1 is SQVTM and CDR2 is ANQGSEA. In DNA, the CDR3 is TGCAGCTACAGACAGGGTGGTTACGAGCAGTACTTC. Its protein product is CSYRQGGYEQYF.

V usage is TRBV5-1 and J usage is TRBJ1-5, with D possibly TRBD1 on 6 matching bases. CDR1 is SGHRS and CDR2 is YFSETQ in the germline V gene. V was shortened by 0 bases and J by 9 bases, with 16 bases between the two germline ends. The CDR3 length is 15 residues. Here the CDR3 reads CASSLAGRQAGPQHF. CDR3 bases: TGCGCCAGCAGCTTGGCGGGGAGACAGGCTGGGCCCCAGCATTTT. Supplemented by reference TRBV5-1 and TRBJ1-5, the full variable domain reads KAGVTQTPRYLIKTRGQQVTLSCSPISGHRSVSWYQQTPGQGLQFLFEYFSETQRNKGNFPGRFSGRQFSNSRSEMNVSTLELGDSALYLCASSLAGRQAGPQHFGDGTRLSIL.